The 17 T cell receptor beta chains below come from one sample, sequenced in a study of blood T cell repertoires in COVID-19. The assay was immunoSEQ multiplex PCR, and TCRdb's table has in-frame clones only and misses some. There are 80,000 to 100,000 clones in the sample; about 90% occur only once, and approximately 1.5% lies in the top ten. The sequenced sample was peripheral blood. The receptors stem from a human donor with active COVID-19. The donor label of this sample is uncertain.

CDR3 DNA sequence: TGTGCCAGCAGCCCTGAGTTTTTCGGGACCCAGTACTTC. Protein product: CASSPEFFGTQYF. The genes are TRBV6-6 and TRBJ2-5; D is ambiguous. The V end was cut by 6 bases, the J end by 7 bases, with 15 bases between. This CDR3 is built from 13 residues. Germline V CDR1 and CDR2: MNHNY, SVGAGI (reference sequence).

The J gene is TRBJ1-2, the V gene TRBV19; 10 bases fit TRBD1. Germline CDR1 reads LNHDA; CDR2 reads SQIVND (reference sequence). V was pared by 6 bases and J by 5 bases, with 3 bases of the junction left unmatched. The CDR3 covers 13 residues. DNA of the CDR3: TGTGCCAGTAGAGACAGGGGGCGTTATGGCTACACCTTC. Amino acids: CASRDRGRYGYTF.

The rearrangement joins TRBV6-6 to TRBJ2-1, with D maybe TRBD2 (6 bases). This CDR3 spans 14 amino acids. V was shortened by 2 bases and J by 4 bases, with 9 bases between the two germline ends. The germline CDR1 and CDR2 sequences are MNHNY and SVGAGI (reference sequence). Here the CDR3 reads CASSYRDLYNEQFF. The CDR3 DNA is TGTGCCAGCAGTTACCGGGACTTATACAATGAGCAGTTCTTC.

V gene TRBV5-5 combines with J gene TRBJ1-2; tentative D call: TRBD1 (5 bases). The germline CDR1 and CDR2 sequences are SGHKS and YYEKEE (reference sequence). V lost 4 bases to trimming and J lost 2 bases, with 15 bases between them. The CDR3 sequence is 15 residues long. Written as DNA, the CDR3 is TGTGCCAGCAGCGCCGGAGGGACGTACAACTATGGCTACACCTTC. Its protein product is CASSAGGTYNYGYTF. Full variable domain (rest looked up from reference TRBV5-5 and TRBJ1-2): DAGVTQSPTHLIKTRGQQVTLRCSPISGHKSVSWYQQVLGQGPQFIFQYYEKEERGRGNFPDRFSARQFPNYSSELNVNALLLGDSALYLCASSAGGTYNYGYTFGSGTRLTVV.

The chain recombines TRBV15 with TRBJ1-4; weak D call: TRBD1 (5 bases). Germline values: CDR1 LNHNV, CDR2 YYDKDF (reference sequence). This CDR3 comprises 13 residues. V lost 0 bases and J lost 10, with 9 bases in between. The CDR3 spells CATSRDREGKLFF. The CDR3 nucleotides are TGTGCCACCAGCAGAGACAGGGAGGGAAAACTGTTTTTT. The whole variable domain, remainder taken from reference TRBV15 and TRBJ1-4, is DAMVIQNPRYQVTQFGKPVTLSCSQTLNHNVMYWYQQKSSQAPKLLFHYYDKDFNNEADTPDNFQSRRPNTSFCFLDIRSPGLGDTAMYLCATSRDREGKLFFGSGTQLSVL.

This rearrangement joins TRBV11-3 to TRBJ1-2, with TRBD1 matching 10 bases. The CDR3 runs 17 residues. Per the germline V gene, CDR1 is SGHNT and CDR2 is YENEEA. V lost 4 bases and J lost 5; bases outside the gene matches: 13. The CDR3 nucleotides are TGTGCCAGCAGCTCCCGGGGACAGGGGATGAGGTGGTATGGCTACACCTTC. Amino acid sequence: CASSSRGQGMRWYGYTF.

V usage is TRBV28 and J usage is TRBJ2-1, with TRBD1 identical over 7 bases. The germline gives CDR1 MDHEN, CDR2 SYDVKM. The J segment lost 5 bases and the V segment lost 6 bases, leaving 4 bases of the junction unmatched. The CDR3 is 13 amino acids. This CDR3 reads CASSWDRDNEQFF. CDR3 coding DNA: TGTGCCAGCAGCTGGGACAGAGACAATGAGCAGTTCTTC.

The chain is built from TRBV5-6 and TRBJ1-3, with a possible D match to TRBD1 (6 bases). The germline V gene encodes CDR1 SGHDT and CDR2 YYEEEE. Between the trimmed V and J ends, which lost 1 base and 3 bases, there was a span of 14 bases. CDR3 size: 16 residues. CDR3 in amino acids: CASSLKHRVFGNTIYF. The CDR3 region has the DNA TGTGCCAGCAGCTTGAAACACAGGGTTTTTGGAAACACCATATATTTT.

This chain connects TRBV19 to TRBJ1-6, with D uncertain. Trimming removed 1 base from V and 11 bases from J, with 9 bases in between. The length of the CDR3 is 13 residues. CDR1 LNHDA and CDR2 SQIVND come from the germline V gene (reference sequence). The CDR3 loop reads CASSIARGAPLHF. The CDR3 DNA is TGTGCCAGTAGTATAGCTCGGGGAGCACCCCTCCACTTT.

The chain has TRBV7-8 and TRBJ1-4, with TRBD1 identical over 7 bases. Germline V CDR1 and CDR2: SGHVS, FQNEAQ. The CDR3 covers 15 residues. The ends lost 7 bases at V and 7 bases at J; junction bases unmatched: 12. Here the CDR3 reads CASILITGVSEKLFF. For the CDR3, the DNA is TGTGCCAGCATCCTAATAACAGGGGTTTCTGAAAAACTGTTTTTT.

This chain connects TRBV18 to TRBJ2-7; tentatively, D is TRBD2 (5 bases). CDR3 size: 13 residues. The germline CDR1 and CDR2 sequences are KGHSH and LQKENI. With 8 bases removed from V and 0 bases from J, the gap between germline ends came to 11 bases. CDR3 sequence reads: CASRTESSYEQYF. The CDR3 DNA follows: TGTGCCAGCAGGACTGAAAGCTCCTACGAGCAGTACTTC.

The chain combines TRBV5-8 with TRBJ2-3, with D perhaps TRBD2 (6 bases). V was shortened by 2 bases and J by 0 bases, with 10 bases between the two germline ends. The CDR3 is 15 residues long. In germline, CDR1 is SGHTS, CDR2 YDEGEE. CDR3 in DNA: TGTGCCAGCAGCTTATTTGGGGGGAGCACAGATACGCAGTATTTT. Translating gives CASSLFGGSTDTQYF.

The chain combines TRBV6-5 with TRBJ1-5; no clear D gene. The V and J ends lost 7 bases and 1 base respectively, with 11 bases between them. The CDR3 spans 14 residues. Germline CDR1 is MNHEY and CDR2 is SVGAGI. CDR3 DNA sequence: TGTGCCAGCAACCGAGAGGTCAGCAATCAGCCCCAGCATTTT. This gives the protein CASNREVSNQPQHF.

The chain joins TRBV10-2 to TRBJ1-5, with 10 bases fitting TRBD1. This CDR3 contains 14 residues. The germline V gene has CDR1 WSHSY and CDR2 SAAADI. Losses at the gene ends were 4 bases for V and 7 bases for J; bases not matched to a gene: 4. The CDR3 coding sequence is TGCGCCAGCAGTGGGACAGGGGGTGTCCAGCCCCAGCATTTT. Its protein product is CASSGTGGVQPQHF.

V is TRBV5-4 and J is TRBJ1-2, with D hard to call. V was clipped by 4 bases and J by 4 bases, with 8 bases between them. Germline assignment: CDR1 SGHNT and CDR2 YYREEE (reference sequence). This CDR3 spans 12 amino acids. The CDR3 here is CASSLDGYGYTF. The CDR3 DNA reads TGTGCCAGCAGCCTGGACGGCTATGGCTACACCTTC.

The rearrangement uses TRBV6-5 and TRBJ2-5; 7 nucleotides match TRBD1. Germline V gene sequence: CDR1 MNHEY, CDR2 SVGAGI. This CDR3 has 16 amino acids. With V trimmed by 0 bases and J by 4 bases, 8 bases remained unmatched. CDR3: CASSYSVLTGRETQYF. For the CDR3, the DNA is TGTGCCAGCAGTTACTCAGTGTTGACAGGGCGAGAGACCCAGTACTTC.

The rearrangement joins TRBV6-5 to TRBJ1-2, with D hard to call. V shed 0 bases and J shed 6 bases, with 11 bases lying between them. Germline V lookup: CDR1 MNHEY, CDR2 SVGAGI. The CDR3 loop spans 14 amino acids. The CDR3 loop reads CASSYSSPAHGYTF. The CDR3, as DNA: TGTGCCAGCAGTTACTCGAGTCCAGCGCATGGCTACACCTTC.